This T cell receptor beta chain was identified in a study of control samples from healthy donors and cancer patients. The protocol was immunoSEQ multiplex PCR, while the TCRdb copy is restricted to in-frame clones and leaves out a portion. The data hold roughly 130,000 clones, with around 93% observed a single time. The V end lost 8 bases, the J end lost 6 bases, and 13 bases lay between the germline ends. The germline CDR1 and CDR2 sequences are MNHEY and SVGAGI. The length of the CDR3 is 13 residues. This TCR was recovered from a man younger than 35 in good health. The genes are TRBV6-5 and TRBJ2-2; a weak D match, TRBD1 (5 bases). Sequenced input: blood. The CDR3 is CASSPDISGELFF. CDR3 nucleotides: TGTGCCAGCTCACCGGACATCTCCGGGGAGCTGTTTTTT.